The 2 T cell receptor beta chains presented below share a single source sample, sequenced in a study of blood T cell repertoires in COVID-19. The protocol was immunoSEQ multiplex PCR, while the TCRdb copy is restricted to in-frame clones and leaves out a portion. Altogether 250,000 or so clones are present, 80% to 90% being singletons, with the ten largest covering under 4.5%. The sequenced sample was PBMCs or T cells enriched from blood (not recorded which). The source of these receptors is a woman aged 25 to 39 who had been exposed to COVID-19.

This clone was found once. V is TRBV6-1 and J is TRBJ2-2, with 8 bases lining up with TRBD2. CDR3 length: 16 amino acids. Germline loops: CDR1 MNHNS, CDR2 SASEGT. V shed 1 base, J shed 6 bases, and the junction held 7 bases outside the gene matches. The CDR3 bases are TGTGCCAGCAGTGAAGAGAGCGGGAGCGTCGCCGGGGAGCTGTTTTTT. Its protein product is CASSEESGSVAGELFF.

This clone was seen once. The chain has TRBV27 and TRBJ1-2, with D hard to call. Per the germline V gene, CDR1 is MNHEY and CDR2 is SMNVEV (reference sequence). The CDR3 is 16 amino acids. V dropped 5 bases and J dropped 4 bases, with 20 bases sitting between them. The CDR3 DNA is TGTGCCAGCAGTCCCGGAGTTCTCACCCTTATCTATGGCTACACCTTC. Amino acid sequence: CASSPGVLTLIYGYTF.